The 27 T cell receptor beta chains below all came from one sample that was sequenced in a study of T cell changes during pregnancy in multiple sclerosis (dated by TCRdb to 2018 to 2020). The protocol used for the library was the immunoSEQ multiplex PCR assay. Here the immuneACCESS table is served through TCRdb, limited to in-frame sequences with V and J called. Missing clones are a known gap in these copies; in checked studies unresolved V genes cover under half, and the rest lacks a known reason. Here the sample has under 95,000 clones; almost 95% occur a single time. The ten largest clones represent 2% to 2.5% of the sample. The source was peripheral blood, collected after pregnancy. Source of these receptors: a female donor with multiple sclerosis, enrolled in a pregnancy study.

In DNA, the CDR3 is TGTGCCAGCAGCCAAAAGACAAATCAGCCCCAGCATTTT. It translates to CASSQKTNQPQHF. V is TRBV4-2 and J is TRBJ1-5; D not certain. The CDR3 consists of 13 residues. Trimming removed 2 bases at V and 4 bases at J, with 6 bases between. The germline V gene has CDR1 LGHNA and CDR2 YNFKEQ.

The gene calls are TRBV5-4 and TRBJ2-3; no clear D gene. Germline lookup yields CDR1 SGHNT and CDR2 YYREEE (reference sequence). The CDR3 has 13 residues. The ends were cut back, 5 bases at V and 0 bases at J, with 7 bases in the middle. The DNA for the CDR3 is TGTGCCAGCAGGCGAGAAAGCACAGATACGCAGTATTTT. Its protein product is CASRRESTDTQYF.

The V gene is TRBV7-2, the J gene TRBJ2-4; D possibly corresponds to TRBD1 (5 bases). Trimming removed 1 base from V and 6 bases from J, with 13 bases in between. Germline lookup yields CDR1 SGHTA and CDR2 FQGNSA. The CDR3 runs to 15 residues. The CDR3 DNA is TGTGCCAGCAGCTTAGTCGCGGCAGGGTTAAACATTCAGTACTTC. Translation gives CASSLVAAGLNIQYF.

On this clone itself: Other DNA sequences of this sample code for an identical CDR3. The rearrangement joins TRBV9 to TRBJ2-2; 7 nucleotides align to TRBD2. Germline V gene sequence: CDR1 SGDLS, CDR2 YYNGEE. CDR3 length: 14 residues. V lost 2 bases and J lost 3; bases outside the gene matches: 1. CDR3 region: CASSVAGDTGELFF. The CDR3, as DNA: TGTGCCAGCAGCGTTGCGGGGGACACCGGGGAGCTGTTTTTT.

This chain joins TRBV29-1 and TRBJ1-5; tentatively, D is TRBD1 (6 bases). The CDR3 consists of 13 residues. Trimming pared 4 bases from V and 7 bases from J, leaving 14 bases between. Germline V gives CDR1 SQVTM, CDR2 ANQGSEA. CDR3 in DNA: TGCAGCGTTGGACGACAGGCTGGGCAGCCCCAGCATTTT. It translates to CSVGRQAGQPQHF.

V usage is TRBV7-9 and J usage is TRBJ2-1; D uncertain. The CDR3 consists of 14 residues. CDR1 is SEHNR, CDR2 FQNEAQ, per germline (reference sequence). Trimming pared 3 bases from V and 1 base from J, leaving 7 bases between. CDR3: CASSFSASYNEQFF. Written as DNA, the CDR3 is TGTGCCAGCAGCTTCAGTGCTTCCTACAATGAGCAGTTCTTC.

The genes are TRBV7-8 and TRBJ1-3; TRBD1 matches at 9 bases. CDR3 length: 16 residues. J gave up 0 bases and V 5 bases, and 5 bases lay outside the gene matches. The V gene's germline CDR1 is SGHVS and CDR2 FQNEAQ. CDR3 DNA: TGTGCCAGCAGCCCCACACAGGGGGCCTCTGGAAACACCATATATTTT. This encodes CASSPTQGASGNTIYF.

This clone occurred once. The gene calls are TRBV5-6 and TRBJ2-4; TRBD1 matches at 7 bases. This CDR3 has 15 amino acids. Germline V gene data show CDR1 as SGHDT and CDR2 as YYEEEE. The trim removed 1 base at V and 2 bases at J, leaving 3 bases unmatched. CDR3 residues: CASSLQGETKNIQYF. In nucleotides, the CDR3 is TGTGCCAGCAGCTTGCAGGGGGAGACCAAAAACATTCAGTACTTC.

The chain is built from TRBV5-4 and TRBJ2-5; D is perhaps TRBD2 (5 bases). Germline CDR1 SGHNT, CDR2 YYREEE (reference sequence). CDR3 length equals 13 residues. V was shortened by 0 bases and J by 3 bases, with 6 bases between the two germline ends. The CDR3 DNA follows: TGTGCCAGCAGCTTGGTGGGAGAAGAGACCCAGTACTTC. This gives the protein CASSLVGEETQYF.

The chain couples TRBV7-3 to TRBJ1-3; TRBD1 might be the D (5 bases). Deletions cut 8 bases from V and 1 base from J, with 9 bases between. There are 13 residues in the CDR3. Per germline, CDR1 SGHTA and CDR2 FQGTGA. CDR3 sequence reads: CASGRGSGNTIYF. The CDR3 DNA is TGTGCCAGCGGCCGGGGGTCTGGAAACACCATATATTTT.

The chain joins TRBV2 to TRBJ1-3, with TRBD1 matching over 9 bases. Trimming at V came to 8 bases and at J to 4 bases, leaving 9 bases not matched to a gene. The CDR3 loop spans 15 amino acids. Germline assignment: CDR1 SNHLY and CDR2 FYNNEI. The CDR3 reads CASRTGTGLGNTIYF. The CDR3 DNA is TGTGCCAGCCGGACAGGGACAGGGCTGGGAAACACCATATATTTT.

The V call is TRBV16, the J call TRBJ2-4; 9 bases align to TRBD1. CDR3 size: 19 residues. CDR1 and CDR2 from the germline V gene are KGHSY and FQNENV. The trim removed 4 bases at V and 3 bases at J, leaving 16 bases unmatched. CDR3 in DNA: TGTGCCAGCAGCCGTGGACAGGGGCGGGGATCTGGAGGCAAAAACATTCAGTACTTC. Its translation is CASSRGQGRGSGGKNIQYF.

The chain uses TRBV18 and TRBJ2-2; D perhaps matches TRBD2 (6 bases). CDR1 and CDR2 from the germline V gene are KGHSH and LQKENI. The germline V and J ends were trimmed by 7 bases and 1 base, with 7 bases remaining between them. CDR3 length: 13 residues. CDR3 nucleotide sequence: TGTGCCAGCTATAGCGGGAACACCGGGGAGCTGTTTTTT. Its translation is CASYSGNTGELFF.

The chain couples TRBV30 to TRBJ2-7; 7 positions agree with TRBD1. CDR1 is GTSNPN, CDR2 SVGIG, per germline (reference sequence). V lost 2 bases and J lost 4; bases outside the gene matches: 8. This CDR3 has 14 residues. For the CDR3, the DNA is TGTGCCTGGAGTCCGGGACAGCTTACATACGAGCAGTACTTC. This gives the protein CAWSPGQLTYEQYF.

CDR3 amino acids: CSAASPLASGGATDTQYF. CDR3 DNA: TGCAGCGCTGCAAGCCCCCTGGCTAGCGGGGGGGCAACAGATACGCAGTATTTT. The chain uses TRBV29-1 and TRBJ2-3; 12 nucleotides match TRBD2. Germline values: CDR1 SQVTM, CDR2 ANQGSEA. The CDR3 has 18 amino acids. Trimming took 7 bases from V and 3 from J; bases not matched to a gene: 17.

The CDR3 nucleotides are TGTGCCAGCTACAAGGGGCCTGGCCAAGAGACCCAGTACTTC. Residues: CASYKGPGQETQYF. The chain carries TRBV11-2 and TRBJ2-5; the D gene is possibly TRBD1 (5 bases). Germline V gives CDR1 SGHAT, CDR2 FQNNGV. V lost 8 bases and J lost 1, with 14 bases in between. The CDR3 sequence is 14 residues long.

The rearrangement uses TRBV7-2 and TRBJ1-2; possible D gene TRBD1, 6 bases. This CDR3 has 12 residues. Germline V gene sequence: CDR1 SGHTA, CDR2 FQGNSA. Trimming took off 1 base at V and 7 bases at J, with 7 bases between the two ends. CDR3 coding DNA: TGTGCCAGCAGCTTAGTAGGGGGTGGCTACACCTTC. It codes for CASSLVGGGYTF. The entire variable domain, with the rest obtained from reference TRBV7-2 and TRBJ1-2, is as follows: GAGVSQSPSNKVTEKGKDVELRCDPISGHTALYWYRQSLGQGLEFLIYFQGNSAPDKSGLPSDRFSAERTGGSVSTLTIQRTQQEDSAVYLCASSLVGGGYTFGSGTRLTVV.

CDR3 sequence: CASSRGQGGGSTDTQYF. The DNA of the CDR3 is TGCGCCAGCAGCCGCGGACAGGGCGGCGGTAGCACAGATACGCAGTATTTT. The chain recombines TRBV5-1 with TRBJ2-3; 8 bases line up with TRBD1. V lost 4 bases, J lost 0 bases, and 10 bases stayed unmatched. CDR1 is SGHRS and CDR2 is YFSETQ in the germline V gene. CDR3 length: 17 amino acids. The full variable domain, with the rest looked up from reference TRBV5-1 and TRBJ2-3, is KAGVTQTPRYLIKTRGQQVTLSCSPISGHRSVSWYQQTPGQGLQFLFEYFSETQRNKGNFPGRFSGRQFSNSRSEMNVSTLELGDSALYLCASSRGQGGGSTDTQYFGPGTRLTVL.

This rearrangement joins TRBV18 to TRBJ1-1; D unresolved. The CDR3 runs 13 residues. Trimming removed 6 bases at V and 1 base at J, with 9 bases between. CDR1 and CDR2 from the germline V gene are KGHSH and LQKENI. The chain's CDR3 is CASSAGENTEAFF. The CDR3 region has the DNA TGTGCCAGCTCGGCCGGGGAGAACACTGAAGCTTTCTTT. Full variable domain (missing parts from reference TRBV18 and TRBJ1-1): NAGVMQNPRHLVRRRGQEARLRCSPMKGHSHVYWYRQLPEEGLKFMVYLQKENIIDESGMPKERFSAEFPKEGPSILRIQQVVRGDSAAYFCASSAGENTEAFFGQGTRLTVV.

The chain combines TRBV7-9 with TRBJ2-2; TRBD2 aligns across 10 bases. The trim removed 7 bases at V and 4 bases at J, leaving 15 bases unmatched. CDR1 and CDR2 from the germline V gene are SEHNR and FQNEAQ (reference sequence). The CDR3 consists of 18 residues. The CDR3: CASTASSSGGLITGELFF. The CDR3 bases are TGTGCCAGCACCGCTTCGTCTAGCGGGGGACTCATCACCGGGGAGCTGTTTTTT.

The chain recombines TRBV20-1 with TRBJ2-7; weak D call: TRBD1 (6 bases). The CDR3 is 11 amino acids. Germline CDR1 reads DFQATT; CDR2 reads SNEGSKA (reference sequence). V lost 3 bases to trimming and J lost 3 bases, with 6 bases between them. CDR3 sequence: CSASRGYEQYF. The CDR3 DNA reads TGCAGTGCTAGCAGGGGCTACGAGCAGTACTTC.

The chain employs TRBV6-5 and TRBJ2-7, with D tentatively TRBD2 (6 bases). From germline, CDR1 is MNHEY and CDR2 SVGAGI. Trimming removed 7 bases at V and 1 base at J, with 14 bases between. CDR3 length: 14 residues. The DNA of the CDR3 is TGTGCCAGCACCCAAACCGGGACTTCCTACGAGCAGTACTTC. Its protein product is CASTQTGTSYEQYF.

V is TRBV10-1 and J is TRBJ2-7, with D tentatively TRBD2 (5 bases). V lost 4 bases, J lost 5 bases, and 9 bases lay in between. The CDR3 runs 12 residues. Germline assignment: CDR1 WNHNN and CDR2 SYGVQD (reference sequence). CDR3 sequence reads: CASSALGDEQYF. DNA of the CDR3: TGCGCCAGCAGTGCCCTCGGGGACGAGCAGTACTTC.

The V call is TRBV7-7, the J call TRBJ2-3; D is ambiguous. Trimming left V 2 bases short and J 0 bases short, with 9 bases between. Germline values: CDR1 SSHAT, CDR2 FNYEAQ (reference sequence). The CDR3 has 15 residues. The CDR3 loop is CASSLTYGSTDTQYF. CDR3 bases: TGTGCCAGCAGCTTAACCTACGGGAGCACAGATACGCAGTATTTT.

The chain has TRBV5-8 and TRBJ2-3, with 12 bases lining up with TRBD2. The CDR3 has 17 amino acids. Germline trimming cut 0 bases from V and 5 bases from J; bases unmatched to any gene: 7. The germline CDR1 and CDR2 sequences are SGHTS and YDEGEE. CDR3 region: CASSLASTSGGVDTQYF. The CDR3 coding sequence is TGTGCCAGCAGCTTGGCTTCGACTAGCGGGGGTGTAGATACGCAGTATTTT.

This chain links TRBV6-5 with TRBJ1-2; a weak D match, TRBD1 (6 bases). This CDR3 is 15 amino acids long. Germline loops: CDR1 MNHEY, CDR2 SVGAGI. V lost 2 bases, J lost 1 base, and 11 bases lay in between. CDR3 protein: CASSYRQGSNYGYTF. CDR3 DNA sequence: TGTGCCAGCAGTTACCGGCAGGGGAGTAACTATGGCTACACCTTC.

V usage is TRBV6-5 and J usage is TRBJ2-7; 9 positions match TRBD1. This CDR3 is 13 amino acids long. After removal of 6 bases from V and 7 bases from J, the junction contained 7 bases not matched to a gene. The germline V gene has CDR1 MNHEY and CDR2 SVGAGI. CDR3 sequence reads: CASRSTGGREQYF. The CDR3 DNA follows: TGTGCCAGCAGATCAACAGGGGGCAGGGAGCAGTACTTC.